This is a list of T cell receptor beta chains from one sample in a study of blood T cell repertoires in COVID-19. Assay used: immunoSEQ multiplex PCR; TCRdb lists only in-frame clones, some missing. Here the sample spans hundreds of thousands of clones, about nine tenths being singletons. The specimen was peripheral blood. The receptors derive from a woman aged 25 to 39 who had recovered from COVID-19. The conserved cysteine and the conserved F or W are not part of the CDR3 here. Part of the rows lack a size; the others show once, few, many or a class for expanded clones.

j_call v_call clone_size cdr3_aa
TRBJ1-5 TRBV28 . ASSPQTGMGNQPQH
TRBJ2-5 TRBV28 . ASSQGMWTQY
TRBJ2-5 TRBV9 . ASSVGLAEETQY
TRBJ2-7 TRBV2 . ASRGSGASLRDEQY
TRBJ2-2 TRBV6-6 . ASSYGRGRELF
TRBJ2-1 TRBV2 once ASKTTGVYNEQF
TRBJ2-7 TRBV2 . ASSEGSGGEQY
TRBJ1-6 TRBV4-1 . ASSQDSGGWNSPLH
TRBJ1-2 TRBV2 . ASTQGWDSHGYT
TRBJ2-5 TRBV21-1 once ARDRVTETQY
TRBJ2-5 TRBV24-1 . ATSDSGLAGRQETQY
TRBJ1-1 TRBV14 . ASSHLEGLGHEAF
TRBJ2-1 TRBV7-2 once ASSHYGGRDSYNEQF
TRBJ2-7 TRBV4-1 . ASSQGGQGEYEQY
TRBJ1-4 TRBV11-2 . ASSLDYRREGLF
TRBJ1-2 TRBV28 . ASTGAYGYT
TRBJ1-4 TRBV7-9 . ASSLRQGTDEKLF
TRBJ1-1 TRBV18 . ASSPGTPNTEAF
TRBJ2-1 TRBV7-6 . ASSLIMGQGSDEQF
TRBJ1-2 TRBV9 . ASSSTGVYGYT
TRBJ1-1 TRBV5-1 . ASSPTYRRSEAF
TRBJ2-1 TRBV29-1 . SVEGDRGFHNEQF
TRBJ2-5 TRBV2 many ASSEARSGGEGTQY
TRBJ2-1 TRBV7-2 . ASSLSARYDNEQF
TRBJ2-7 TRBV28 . ASSFYPTRTYEQY
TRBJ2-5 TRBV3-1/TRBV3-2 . ASSLNRGWETQY
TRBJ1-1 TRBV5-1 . ASSQQGAPNTEAF
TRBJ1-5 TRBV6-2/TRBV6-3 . ASSYSTGRYQPQH
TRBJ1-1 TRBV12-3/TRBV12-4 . ASRRQRNTEAF
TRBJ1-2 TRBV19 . ASSIDAGGTYGYT